This TCR beta chain was observed in a study of T cell changes during pregnancy in multiple sclerosis (dated by TCRdb to about 2019). Regarding the research as a whole: The study looked at changes in the T cell repertoire across pregnancy in women with multiple sclerosis.

The germline V gene (reference sequence) provides CDR1 SGHKS and CDR2 YYEKEE. Its CDR3 holds 16 amino acids, cysteine through phenylalanine. Only the CDR3 DNA stays, 48 bases, in frame from base 1. Ends trimmed: V by 4 bases, J by 1 base; bases unmatched to a gene: 6. Note on this clone: The clone's antigen remains unknown. No per-base quality is available; no much larger clone lies one base away.

The library was generated by the immunoSEQ multiplex PCR assay. TCRdb stores this immuneACCESS table with in-frame sequences only. Part of the clones is absent; in the studies checked, under half of the shortfall reflects unresolved V genes, and no reason is known for the rest. The sample table contains 100,000 or so clones; only one count was recorded for over 80% of them. Around 4.5% of the sample rests with the top ten. The source is a female donor with multiple sclerosis, enrolled in a pregnancy study. The specimen comprised peripheral blood, sampled in the first trimester of pregnancy. The receptor chain draws on TRBV5-5 and TRBJ2-3; 10 of the junction bases match TRBD2. The CDR3 here reads CASSSGGARGTDTQYF. The sequence in DNA is TGTGCCAGCAGCAGCGGGGGGGCCCGGGGCACAGATACGCAGTATTTT.